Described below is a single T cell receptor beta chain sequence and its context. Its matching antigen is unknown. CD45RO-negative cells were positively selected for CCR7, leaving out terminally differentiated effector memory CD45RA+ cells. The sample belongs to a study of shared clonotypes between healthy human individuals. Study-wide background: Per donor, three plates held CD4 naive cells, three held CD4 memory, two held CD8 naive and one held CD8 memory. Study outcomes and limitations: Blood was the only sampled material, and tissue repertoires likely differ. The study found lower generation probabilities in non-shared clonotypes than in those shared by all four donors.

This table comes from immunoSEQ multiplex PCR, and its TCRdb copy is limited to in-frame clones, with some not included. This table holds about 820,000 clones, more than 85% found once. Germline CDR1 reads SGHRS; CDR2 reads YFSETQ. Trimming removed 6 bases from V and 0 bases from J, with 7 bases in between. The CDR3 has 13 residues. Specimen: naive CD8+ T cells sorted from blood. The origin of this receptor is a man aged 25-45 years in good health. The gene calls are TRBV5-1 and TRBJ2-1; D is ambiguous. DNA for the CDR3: TGCGCCAGCAAGGTGAGCTCCTACAATGAGCAGTTCTTC. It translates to CASKVSSYNEQFF. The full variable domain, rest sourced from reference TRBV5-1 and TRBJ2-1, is KAGVTQTPRYLIKTRGQQVTLSCSPISGHRSVSWYQQTPGQGLQFLFEYFSETQRNKGNFPGRFSGRQFSNSRSEMNVSTLELGDSALYLCASKVSSYNEQFFGPGTRLTVL.